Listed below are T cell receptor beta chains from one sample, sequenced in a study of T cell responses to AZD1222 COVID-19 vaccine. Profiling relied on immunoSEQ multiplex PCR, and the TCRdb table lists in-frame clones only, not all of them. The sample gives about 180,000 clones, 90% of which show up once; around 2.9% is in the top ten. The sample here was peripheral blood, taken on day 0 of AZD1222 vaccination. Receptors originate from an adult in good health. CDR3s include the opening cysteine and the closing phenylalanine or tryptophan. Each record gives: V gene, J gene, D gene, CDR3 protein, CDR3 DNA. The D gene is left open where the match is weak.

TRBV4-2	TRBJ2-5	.	CASSQGQETQYF	TGTGCCAGCAGCCAAGGACAAGAGACCCAGTACTTC
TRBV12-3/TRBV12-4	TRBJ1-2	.	CASSDNYGYTF	TGTGCCAGCAGTGATAACTATGGCTACACCTTC
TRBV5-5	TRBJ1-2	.	CASFLGQKYGYTF	TGTGCCAGCTTTTTAGGACAGAAGTATGGCTACACCTTC
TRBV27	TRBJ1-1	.	CASSLWGLSKAFF	TGTGCCAGCAGCCTTTGGGGGCTAAGTAAAGCTTTCTTT
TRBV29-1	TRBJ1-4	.	CSVMLGATNEKLFF	TGCAGCGTTATGCTGGGTGCAACTAATGAAAAACTGTTTTTT
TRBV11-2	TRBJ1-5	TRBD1	CASSRQGGNQPQHF	TGTGCCAGCAGCAGACAGGGCGGCAATCAGCCCCAGCATTTT
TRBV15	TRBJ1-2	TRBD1	CATRPQGQGLIGYTF	TGTGCCACCAGACCACAGGGACAGGGCCTGATTGGCTACACCTTC
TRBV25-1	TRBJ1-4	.	CASSEPRGSNEKLFF	TGTGCCAGCAGTGAGCCAAGGGGGTCTAATGAAAAACTGTTTTTT
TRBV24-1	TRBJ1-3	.	CATSDLRGDTSGNTIYF	TGTGCCACCAGTGATTTGAGAGGGGATACTTCTGGAAACACCATATATTTT
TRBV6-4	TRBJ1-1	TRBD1	CAINRDSLGGTEAFF	TGTGCCATAAACCGGGACAGCCTAGGGGGGACTGAAGCTTTCTTT
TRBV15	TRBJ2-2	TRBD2	CATSSRGLANTGELFF	TGTGCCACCAGCAGTAGGGGACTAGCGAACACCGGGGAGCTGTTTTTT